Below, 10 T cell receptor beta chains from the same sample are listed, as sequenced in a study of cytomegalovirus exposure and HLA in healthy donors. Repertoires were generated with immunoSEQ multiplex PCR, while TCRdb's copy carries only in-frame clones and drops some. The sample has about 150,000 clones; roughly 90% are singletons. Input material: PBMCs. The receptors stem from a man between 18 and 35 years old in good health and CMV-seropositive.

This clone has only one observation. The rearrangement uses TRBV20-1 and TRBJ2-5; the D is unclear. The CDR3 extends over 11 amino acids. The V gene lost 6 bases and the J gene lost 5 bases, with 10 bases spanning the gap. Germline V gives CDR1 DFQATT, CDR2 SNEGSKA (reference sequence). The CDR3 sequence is CSALHGETQYF. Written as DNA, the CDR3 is TGCAGTGCACTCCACGGGGAGACCCAGTACTTC.

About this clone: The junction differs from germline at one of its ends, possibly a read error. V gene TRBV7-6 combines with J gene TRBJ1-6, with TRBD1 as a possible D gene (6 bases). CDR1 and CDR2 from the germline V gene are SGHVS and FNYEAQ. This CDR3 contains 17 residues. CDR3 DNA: TGTGCCAGCAGCTTGGGGGCAGCAGGGTCCTCTAATTCACCCCTCCACTTT. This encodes CASSLGAAGSSNSPLHF.

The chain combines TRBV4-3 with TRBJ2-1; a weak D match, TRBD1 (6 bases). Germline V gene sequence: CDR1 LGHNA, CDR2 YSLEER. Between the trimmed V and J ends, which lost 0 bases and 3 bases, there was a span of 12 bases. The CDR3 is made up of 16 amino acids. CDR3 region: CASSQDLRQDYNEQFF. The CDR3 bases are TGCGCCAGCAGCCAAGATTTACGACAGGACTACAATGAGCAGTTCTTC.

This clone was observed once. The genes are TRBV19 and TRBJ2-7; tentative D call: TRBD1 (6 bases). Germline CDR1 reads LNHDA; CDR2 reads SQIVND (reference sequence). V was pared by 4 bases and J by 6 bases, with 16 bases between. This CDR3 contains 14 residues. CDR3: CASSTTPRQAEQYF. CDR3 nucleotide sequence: TGTGCCAGTAGTACAACCCCACGACAGGCCGAGCAGTACTTC.

Written as DNA, the CDR3 is TGTGCCTGGAGTTTTGAACAGCTGTACACCGGGGAGCTGTTTTTT. Translation gives CAWSFEQLYTGELFF. The rearrangement links TRBV30 to TRBJ2-2; D is uncertain. This CDR3 spans 15 amino acids. V lost 2 bases to trimming and J lost 3 bases, with 13 bases between them. Germline lookup yields CDR1 GTSNPN and CDR2 SVGIG (reference sequence).

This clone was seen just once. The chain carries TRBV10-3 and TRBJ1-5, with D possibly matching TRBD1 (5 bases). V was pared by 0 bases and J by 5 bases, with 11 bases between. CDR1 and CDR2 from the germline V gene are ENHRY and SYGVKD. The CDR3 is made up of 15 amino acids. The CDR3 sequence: CAISESGGTYQPQHF. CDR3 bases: TGTGCCATCAGTGAGTCCGGGGGTACCTATCAGCCCCAGCATTTT.

CDR3 residues: CASSPQQGPTYEQYF. Here the CDR3 DNA reads TGTGCCAGTAGTCCCCAACAGGGTCCAACCTACGAGCAGTACTTC. The chain employs TRBV19 and TRBJ2-7; TRBD1 is a possible D gene (6 bases). The CDR3 has 15 amino acids. The V gene's germline CDR1 is LNHDA and CDR2 SQIVND (reference sequence). V dropped 5 bases and J dropped 2 bases, with 16 bases sitting between them.

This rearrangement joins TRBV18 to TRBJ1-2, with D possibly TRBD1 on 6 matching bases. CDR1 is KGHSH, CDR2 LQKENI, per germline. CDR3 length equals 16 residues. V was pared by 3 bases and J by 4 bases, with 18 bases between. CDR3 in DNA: TGTGCCAGCTCACCCCCTGGGGGGGGCGTACGCTATGGCTACACCTTC. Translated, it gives CASSPPGGGVRYGYTF.

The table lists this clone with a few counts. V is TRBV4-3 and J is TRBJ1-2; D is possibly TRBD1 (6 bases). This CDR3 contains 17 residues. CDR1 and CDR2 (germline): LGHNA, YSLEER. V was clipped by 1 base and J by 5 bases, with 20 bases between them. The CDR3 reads CASSQGPAGVMVYGYTF. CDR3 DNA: TGCGCCAGCAGCCAAGGCCCCGCAGGGGTCATGGTTTATGGCTACACCTTC.

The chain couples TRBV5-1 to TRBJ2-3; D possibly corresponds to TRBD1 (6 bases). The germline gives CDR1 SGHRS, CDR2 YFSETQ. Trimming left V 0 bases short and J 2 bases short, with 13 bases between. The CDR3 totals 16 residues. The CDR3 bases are TGCGCCAGCAGCTTGGCCTCTGGGACAATCACAGATACGCAGTATTTT. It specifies CASSLASGTITDTQYF.